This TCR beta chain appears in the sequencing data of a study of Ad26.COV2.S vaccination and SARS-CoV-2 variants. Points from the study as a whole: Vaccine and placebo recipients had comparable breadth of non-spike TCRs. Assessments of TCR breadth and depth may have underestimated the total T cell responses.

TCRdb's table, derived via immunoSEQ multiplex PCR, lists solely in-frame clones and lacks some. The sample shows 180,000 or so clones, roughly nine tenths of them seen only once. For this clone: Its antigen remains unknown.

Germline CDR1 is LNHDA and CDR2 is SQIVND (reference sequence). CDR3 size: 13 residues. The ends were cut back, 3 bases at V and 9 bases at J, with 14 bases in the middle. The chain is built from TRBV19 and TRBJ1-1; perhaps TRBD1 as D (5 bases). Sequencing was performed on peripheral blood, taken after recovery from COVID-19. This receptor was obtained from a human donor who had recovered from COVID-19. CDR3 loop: CASSIFQEGQAFF. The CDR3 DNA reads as TGTGCCAGTAGTATTTTCCAGGAGGGGCAAGCTTTCTTT. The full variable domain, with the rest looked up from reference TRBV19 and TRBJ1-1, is DGGITQSPKYLFRKEGQNVTLSCEQNLNHDAMYWYRQDPGQGLRLIYYSQIVNDFQKGDIAEGYSVSREKKESFPLTVTSAQKNPTAFYLCASSIFQEGQAFFGQGTRLTVV.